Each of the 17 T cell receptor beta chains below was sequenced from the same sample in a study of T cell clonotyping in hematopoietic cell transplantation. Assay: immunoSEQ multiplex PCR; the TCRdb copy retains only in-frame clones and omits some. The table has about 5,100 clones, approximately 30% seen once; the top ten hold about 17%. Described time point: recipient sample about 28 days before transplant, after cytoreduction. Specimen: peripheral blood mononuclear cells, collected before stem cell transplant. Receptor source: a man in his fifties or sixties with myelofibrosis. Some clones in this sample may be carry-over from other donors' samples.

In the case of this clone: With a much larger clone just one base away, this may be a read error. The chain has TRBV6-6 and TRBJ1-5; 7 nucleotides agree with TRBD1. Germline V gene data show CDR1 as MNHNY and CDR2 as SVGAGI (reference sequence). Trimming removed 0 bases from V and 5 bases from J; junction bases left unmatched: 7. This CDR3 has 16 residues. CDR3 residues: CASSYSNTGVDQPQHF. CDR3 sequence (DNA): TGTGCCAGCAGTTACTCGAACACAGGGGTAGATCAGCCCCAGCATTTT.

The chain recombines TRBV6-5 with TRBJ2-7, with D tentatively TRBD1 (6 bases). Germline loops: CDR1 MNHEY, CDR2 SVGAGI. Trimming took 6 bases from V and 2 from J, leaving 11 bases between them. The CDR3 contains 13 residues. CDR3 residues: CASSNRAAYEQYF. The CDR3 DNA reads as TGTGCCAGCAGCAACAGGGCGGCCTACGAGCAGTACTTC.

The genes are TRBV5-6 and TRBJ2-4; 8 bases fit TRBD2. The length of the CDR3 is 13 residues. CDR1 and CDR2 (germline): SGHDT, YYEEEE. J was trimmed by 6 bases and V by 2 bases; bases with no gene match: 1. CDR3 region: CASSFGRGNIQYF. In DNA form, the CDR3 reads TGTGCCAGCAGCTTCGGGAGGGGAAACATTCAGTACTTC.

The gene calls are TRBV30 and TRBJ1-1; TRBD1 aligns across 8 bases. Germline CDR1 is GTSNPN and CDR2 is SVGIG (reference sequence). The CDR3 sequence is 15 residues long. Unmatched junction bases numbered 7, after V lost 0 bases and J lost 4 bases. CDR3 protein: CAWSVFDRGGTEAFF. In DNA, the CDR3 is TGTGCCTGGAGTGTATTTGACAGGGGAGGCACTGAAGCTTTCTTT.

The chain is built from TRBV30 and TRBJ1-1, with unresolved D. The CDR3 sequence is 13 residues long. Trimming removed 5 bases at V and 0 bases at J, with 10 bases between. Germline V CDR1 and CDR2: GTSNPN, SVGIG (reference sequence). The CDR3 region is CAWEKQLNTEAFF. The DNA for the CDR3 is TGTGCCTGGGAGAAACAGTTGAACACTGAAGCTTTCTTT.

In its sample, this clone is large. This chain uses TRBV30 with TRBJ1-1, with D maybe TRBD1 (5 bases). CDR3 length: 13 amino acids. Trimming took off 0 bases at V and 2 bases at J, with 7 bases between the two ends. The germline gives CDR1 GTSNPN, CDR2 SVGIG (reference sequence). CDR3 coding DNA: TGTGCCTGGAGTGTGGGACCCAACACTGAAGCTTTCTTT. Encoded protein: CAWSVGPNTEAFF.

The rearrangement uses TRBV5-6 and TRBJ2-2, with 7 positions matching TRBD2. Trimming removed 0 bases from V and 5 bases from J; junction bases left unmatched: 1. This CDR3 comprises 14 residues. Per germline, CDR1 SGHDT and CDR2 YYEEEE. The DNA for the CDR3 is TGTGCCAGCAGCTTGGTCGGGGGGACCGGGGAGCTGTTTTTT. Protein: CASSLVGGTGELFF.

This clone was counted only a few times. The CDR3 loop is CASSEDNEQFF. The CDR3 bases are TGTGCCAGCAGTGAGGACAATGAGCAGTTCTTC. The genes are TRBV25-1 and TRBJ2-1; the D is unclear. CDR3 length: 11 residues. Germline-derived CDR1 and CDR2 are MGHDK and SYGVNS. Trimming removed 3 bases at V and 5 bases at J, with 2 bases between.

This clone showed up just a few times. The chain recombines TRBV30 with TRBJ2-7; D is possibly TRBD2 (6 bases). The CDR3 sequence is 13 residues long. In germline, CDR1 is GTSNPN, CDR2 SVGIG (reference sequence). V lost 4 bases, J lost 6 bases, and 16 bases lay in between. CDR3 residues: CAWKRDQEGEQYF. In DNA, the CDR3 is TGTGCCTGGAAAAGGGACCAGGAGGGCGAGCAGTACTTC.

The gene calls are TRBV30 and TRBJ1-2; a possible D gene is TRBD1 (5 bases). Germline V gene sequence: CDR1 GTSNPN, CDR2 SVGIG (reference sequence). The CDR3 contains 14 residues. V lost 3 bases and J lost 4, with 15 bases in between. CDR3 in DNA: TGTGCCTGGAGCGCCGTTTTGACAGCCTATGGCTACACCTTC. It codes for CAWSAVLTAYGYTF. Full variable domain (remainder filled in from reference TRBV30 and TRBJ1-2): SQTIHQWPATLVQPVGSPLSLECTVEGTSNPNLYWYRQAAGRGLQLLFYSVGIGQISSEVPQNLSASRPQDRQFILSSKKLLLSDSGFYLCAWSAVLTAYGYTFGSGTRLTVV.

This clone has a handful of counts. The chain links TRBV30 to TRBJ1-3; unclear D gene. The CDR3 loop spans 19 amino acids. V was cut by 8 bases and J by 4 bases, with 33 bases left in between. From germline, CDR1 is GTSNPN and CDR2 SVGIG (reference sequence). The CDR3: CAMEALGGLNPIQGNTIYF. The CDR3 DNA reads TGTGCCATGGAGGCCCTGGGAGGATTAAACCCGATTCAAGGAAACACCATATATTTT.

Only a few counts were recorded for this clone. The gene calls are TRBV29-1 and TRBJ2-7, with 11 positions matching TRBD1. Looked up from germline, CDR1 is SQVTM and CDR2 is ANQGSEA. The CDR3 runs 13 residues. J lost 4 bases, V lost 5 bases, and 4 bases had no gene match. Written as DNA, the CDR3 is TGCAGCGTTAGGGACAGGGGGTCGTACGAGCAGTACTTC. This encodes CSVRDRGSYEQYF.

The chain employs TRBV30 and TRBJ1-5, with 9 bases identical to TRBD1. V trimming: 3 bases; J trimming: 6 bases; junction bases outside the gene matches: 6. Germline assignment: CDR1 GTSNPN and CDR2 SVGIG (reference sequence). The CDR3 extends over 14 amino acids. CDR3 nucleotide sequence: TGTGCCTGGAGACAACAGGGGGCGGGTCAGCCCCAGCATTTT. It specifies CAWRQQGAGQPQHF. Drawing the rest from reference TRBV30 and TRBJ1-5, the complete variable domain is SQTIHQWPATLVQPVGSPLSLECTVEGTSNPNLYWYRQAAGRGLQLLFYSVGIGQISSEVPQNLSASRPQDRQFILSSKKLLLSDSGFYLCAWRQQGAGQPQHFGDGTRLSIL.

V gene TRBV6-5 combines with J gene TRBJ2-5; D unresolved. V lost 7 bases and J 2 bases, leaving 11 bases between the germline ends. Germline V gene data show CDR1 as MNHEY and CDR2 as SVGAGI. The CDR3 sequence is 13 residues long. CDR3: CASTQSSQETQYF. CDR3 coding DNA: TGTGCCAGCACCCAAAGTAGTCAAGAGACCCAGTACTTC.

CDR3 DNA sequence: TGTGCCTGGAGTGACGGGGCCTGGGTGGATCAGCCCCAGCATTTT. This sequence encodes CAWSDGAWVDQPQHF. This chain links TRBV30 with TRBJ1-5, with a possible D match to TRBD1 (5 bases). CDR1 GTSNPN and CDR2 SVGIG come from the germline V gene (reference sequence). There are 15 residues in the CDR3. The V end lost 1 base, the J end lost 5 bases, and 15 bases lay between the germline ends. Supplemented by reference TRBV30 and TRBJ1-5, the full variable domain reads SQTIHQWPATLVQPVGSPLSLECTVEGTSNPNLYWYRQAAGRGLQLLFYSVGIGQISSEVPQNLSASRPQDRQFILSSKKLLLSDSGFYLCAWSDGAWVDQPQHFGDGTRLSIL.

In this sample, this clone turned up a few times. CDR3 coding DNA: TGTGCCAGCAGTCAAGGAGGGGAAGCTTTCTTT. Protein sequence: CASSQGGEAFF. The gene calls are TRBV2 and TRBJ1-1; D not resolved. CDR1 and CDR2 from the germline V gene are SNHLY and FYNNEI. Trimming removed 5 bases from V and 8 bases from J, with 9 bases in between. The CDR3 covers 11 residues.

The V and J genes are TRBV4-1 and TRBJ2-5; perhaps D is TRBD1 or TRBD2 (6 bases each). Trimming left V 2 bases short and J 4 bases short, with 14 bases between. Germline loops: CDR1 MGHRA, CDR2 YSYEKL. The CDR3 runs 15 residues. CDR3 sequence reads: CASSQLIGGGETQYF. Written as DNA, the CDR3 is TGCGCCAGCAGCCAACTTATCGGAGGGGGAGAGACCCAGTACTTC.